Each of the 17 T cell receptor beta chains below was sequenced from the same sample in a study of T cells after yellow fever vaccination. In TCRdb, the 5' RACE reads were re-called with MiXCR into one record per CDR3 protein. The table lists roughly 520,000 distinct CDR3 sequences, just over 20% of them singletons, with less than 20% in the top ten. The sequences come from PBMCs, collected approximately 20 days after the first yellow fever vaccination. The receptors come from a man aged 18 to 30 who received the YFV17D yellow fever vaccine.

This chain links TRBV29-1 with TRBJ1-1; the match to TRBD1 covers 8 bases. V shed 4 bases, J shed 10 bases, and the junction held 11 bases outside the gene matches. Germline V lookup: CDR1 SQVTM, CDR2 ANQGSEA. The CDR3 is 13 amino acids. The CDR3 nucleotides are TGCAGCGTTGTCACAGGGGGAAGGATAAGAGCTTTCTTT. This codes for CSVVTGGRIRAFF.

V is TRBV6-2 or TRBV6-3 and J is TRBJ2-5; no clear D gene. The V end lost 6 bases, the J end lost 5 bases, and 10 bases lay between the germline ends. The germline V gene has CDR1 MNHEY and CDR2 SVGEGT. The CDR3 sequence is 12 residues long. CDR3 loop: CASRGSGETQYF. CDR3 DNA: TGTGCCAGCAGGGGTAGTGGCGAGACCCAGTACTTC.

This rearrangement joins TRBV7-9 to TRBJ1-3, with 7 bases aligning to TRBD1. The germline V gene encodes CDR1 SEHNR and CDR2 FQNEAQ (reference sequence). CDR3 length: 16 residues. Trimming took 3 bases from V and 0 from J; bases not matched to a gene: 5. In DNA, the CDR3 is TGTGCCAGCAGCTTGGGACAGCCGTACTCTGGAAACACCATATATTTT. It encodes CASSLGQPYSGNTIYF.

The chain carries TRBV19 and TRBJ2-1, with TRBD1 matching over 8 bases. V lost 4 bases to trimming and J lost 6 bases; unmatched junction nucleotides: 17. The CDR3 length is 18 residues. Germline V CDR1 and CDR2: LNHDA, SQIVND (reference sequence). The CDR3 loop reads CASSTIQAGLGTGNEQFF. The CDR3 DNA reads TGTGCCAGTAGTACTATACAAGCCGGACTCGGGACAGGCAATGAGCAGTTCTTC.

The chain combines TRBV29-1 with TRBJ2-7, with a tentative D call TRBD2 (6 bases). V was pared by 4 bases and J by 2 bases, with 12 bases between. The germline gives CDR1 SQVTM, CDR2 ANQGSEA. The length of the CDR3 is 13 residues. The CDR3 here is CSVVGGLAYEQYF. The CDR3 coding sequence is TGCAGCGTTGTGGGGGGTCTCGCCTACGAGCAGTACTTC.

This chain joins TRBV7-8 and TRBJ1-2; D perhaps matches TRBD1 (6 bases). Trimming left V 3 bases short and J 8 bases short, with 19 bases between. The CDR3 consists of 15 residues. From germline, CDR1 is SGHVS and CDR2 FQNEAQ. This CDR3 is CASSLRRGPSGGYTF. The CDR3 coding sequence is TGTGCCAGCAGCTTGCGTCGGGGGCCCTCGGGGGGCTACACCTTC.

The chain has TRBV7-2 and TRBJ1-1; TRBD1 agrees at 7 bases. The germline V gene encodes CDR1 SGHTA and CDR2 FQGNSA. The V gene end was trimmed by 5 bases and the J gene end by 3 bases; junction bases not matched to a gene: 6. There are 14 residues in the CDR3. DNA for the CDR3: TGTGCCAGCAGCAAGACCGGGACAGACACTGAAGCTTTCTTT. Its protein product is CASSKTGTDTEAFF.

CDR3: CASSQAGLGVLAGATYEQYF. The DNA for the CDR3 is TGCGCCAGCAGCCAAGCCGGCCTTGGGGTACTAGCGGGGGCGACCTACGAGCAGTACTTC. V usage is TRBV4-1 and J usage is TRBJ2-7; TRBD2 matches 11 bases. Germline trimming cut 1 base from V and 2 bases from J; bases unmatched to any gene: 16. Germline CDR1 and CDR2: MGHRA and YSYEKL. The CDR3 is 20 amino acids.

The chain joins TRBV4-1 to TRBJ2-3; 7 nucleotides match TRBD1. The CDR3 has 15 residues. V lost 5 bases to trimming and J lost 4 bases; unmatched junction nucleotides: 9. Germline CDR1 reads MGHRA; CDR2 reads YSYEKL. CDR3 in DNA: TGCGCCAGCAGCTTCAGGACAGGTACTTCAGATACGCAGTATTTT. Translation gives CASSFRTGTSDTQYF.

This clonotype was seen a few times. This sequence joins TRBV4-1 and TRBJ2-3; TRBD2 aligns across 11 bases. V gave up 4 bases and J gave up 0 bases; unmatched junction bases: 6. Germline loops: CDR1 MGHRA, CDR2 YSYEKL. This CDR3 comprises 17 residues. DNA for the CDR3: TGCGCCAGCAGCCCAAACTCTAGCGGGGGGAGCACAGATACGCAGTATTTT. Protein: CASSPNSSGGSTDTQYF.

This chain connects TRBV12-3 or TRBV12-4 to TRBJ1-1; 7 positions match TRBD1. After removal of 6 bases from V and 0 bases from J, the junction contained 13 bases not matched to a gene. This CDR3 is 17 amino acids long. The CDR3 protein is CASSPSRGGLVNTEAFF. The DNA for the CDR3 is TGTGCCAGCAGCCCTTCTAGAGGGGGCCTCGTGAACACTGAAGCTTTCTTT.

This clonotype was recorded a few times. The V and J genes are TRBV9 and TRBJ1-2; perhaps TRBD1 as D (5 bases). Looked up from germline, CDR1 is SGDLS and CDR2 is YYNGEE. The CDR3 runs 18 residues. Trimming removed 4 bases from V and 0 bases from J, with 22 bases in between. CDR3 residues: CASSRLVGTLTANYGYTF. CDR3 coding DNA: TGTGCCAGCAGCAGACTTGTAGGGACCCTAACCGCTAACTATGGCTACACCTTC.

The V call is TRBV11-2, the J call TRBJ2-1, with 8 bases matching TRBD2. Germline V gene lookup returns CDR1 SGHAT and CDR2 FQNNGV. After removal of 1 base from V and 10 bases from J, the junction contained 6 bases not matched to a gene. This CDR3 is 14 amino acids long. The CDR3 coding sequence is TGTGCCAGCAGCTTAGTGGCGGGGGGACCCGAGCAGTTCTTC. Protein: CASSLVAGGPEQFF. Drawing the rest from reference TRBV11-2 and TRBJ2-1, the complete variable domain is EAGVAQSPRYKIIEKRQSVAFWCNPISGHATLYWYQQILGQGPKLLIQFQNNGVVDDSQLPKDRFSAERLKGVDSTLKIQPAKLEDSAVYLCASSLVAGGPEQFFGPGTRLTVL.

The chain couples TRBV7-2 to TRBJ2-2; D is unresolved. V was pared by 1 base and J by 7 bases, with 7 bases between. CDR1 and CDR2 (germline): SGHTA, FQGNSA. The CDR3 runs 13 residues. This chain's CDR3 is CASSLVTNGELFF. CDR3 nucleotides: TGTGCCAGCAGCTTAGTGACAAACGGGGAGCTGTTTTTT. Looking up the rest from reference TRBV7-2 and TRBJ2-2 gives the full variable domain: GAGVSQSPSNKVTEKGKDVELRCDPISGHTALYWYRQSLGQGLEFLIYFQGNSAPDKSGLPSDRFSAERTGGSVSTLTIQRTQQEDSAVYLCASSLVTNGELFFGEGSRLTVL.

The V and J genes are TRBV4-2 and TRBJ2-1, with TRBD2 matching over 10 bases. The V gene's germline CDR1 is LGHNA and CDR2 YNFKEQ. The J segment lost 0 bases and the V segment lost 4 bases, leaving 9 bases of the junction unmatched. The length of the CDR3 is 18 residues. DNA of the CDR3: TGTGCCAGCAGCCGGGACCCTAGCGGGGGAAGCTCCTACAATGAGCAGTTCTTC. Amino acid sequence: CASSRDPSGGSSYNEQFF.

This clonotype was seen many times. The gene calls are TRBV4-3 and TRBJ2-4; D remains ambiguous. Per the germline V gene, CDR1 is LGHNA and CDR2 is YSLEER. V was cut by 0 bases and J by 3 bases, with 12 bases left in between. The CDR3 runs 16 residues. CDR3 sequence (DNA): TGCGCCAGCAGCCAAGACCCAGGATTCGTCAAAAACATTCAGTACTTC. Residues: CASSQDPGFVKNIQYF.

This clonotype was seen a few times. V is TRBV4-3 and J is TRBJ2-3; weak D call: TRBD1 (5 bases). Trimming stripped 0 bases from V and 0 bases from J, with 10 bases between. Germline CDR1 reads LGHNA; CDR2 reads YSLEER. This CDR3 spans 16 amino acids. For the CDR3, the DNA is TGCGCCAGCAGCCAAGAAGAGACAGCCAGCACAGATACGCAGTATTTT. Translating it yields CASSQEETASTDTQYF.